Shown below are 28 T cell receptor beta chains from a single sample sequenced in a study of T cells in Graves' hyperthyroidism and ophthalmopathy. The TCR beta CDR3 regions underwent amplification using RNA transcripts as the source. RT-PCR in the first round (using the HTBI primer set) targeted the TCR CDR3. A single record per CDR3 protein comes from TCRdb applying MiXCR to the multiplex PCR reads. The table records about 560,000 distinct CDR3 sequences, over 15% of them present only once. Material for sequencing was blood. The source of these receptors is a woman aged 18-35 years with Graves' hyperthyroidism.

This clonotype was seen ten or more times. The chain employs TRBV13 and TRBJ2-1; D is undetermined. The length of the CDR3 is 13 residues. CDR1 is PRHDT, CDR2 FYEKMQ, per germline (reference sequence). Trimming took off 5 bases at V and 10 bases at J, with 15 bases between the two ends. The CDR3 sequence: CASSPRRAREQFF. DNA of the CDR3: TGTGCCAGCAGCCCCCGTAGAGCCCGGGAGCAGTTCTTC.

Comments on this clonotype: A much larger clone differs from this one at a single base, so this may be a read error. This chain joins TRBV28 and TRBJ2-1, with TRBD2 identical over 10 bases. CDR3 size: 15 residues. CDR1 and CDR2 (germline): MDHEN, SYDVKM. V was clipped by 8 bases and J by 9 bases; unmatched bases: 13. The CDR3 loop reads CASGPSGRADIEQFF. The CDR3 DNA sequence: TGTGCCAGCGGTCCCAGCGGGAGGGCCGACATTGAGCAGTTCTTC.

Turning to this clonotype: An end of the junction does not agree with germline; a read error may underlie this. This chain uses TRBV7-9 with TRBJ2-4, with D possibly TRBD2 on 6 matching bases. CDR3 length: 17 amino acids. Germline V CDR1 and CDR2: SEHNR, FQNEAQ (reference sequence). CDR3 amino acids: CASSQEGQGLAKNIQYF. The DNA of the CDR3 is TGCGCCAGCAGCCAAGAGGGGCAGGGACTAGCCAAAAACATTCAGTACTTC.

The chain links TRBV29-1 to TRBJ1-2; TRBD1 might be the D (5 bases). CDR1 and CDR2 (germline): SQVTM, ANQGSEA. Trimming left V 4 bases short and J 4 bases short, with 10 bases between. The CDR3 is made up of 12 amino acids. CDR3 in DNA: TGCAGCGTTGCCTCGGGGCTCTATGGCTACACCTTC. It is translated as CSVASGLYGYTF.

In this sample, this clonotype turned up many times. The gene calls are TRBV20-1 and TRBJ1-1; 10 bases are shared with TRBD1. CDR1 and CDR2 from the germline V gene are DFQATT and SNEGSKA (reference sequence). V lost 5 bases, J lost 4 bases, and 10 bases stayed unmatched. CDR3 size: 15 residues. The DNA of the CDR3 is TGCAGTGCTCGTGGATCGGGACAGGGGATCACTGAAGCTTTCTTT. It is translated as CSARGSGQGITEAFF.

This clonotype was detected only a few times. V gene TRBV5-1 combines with J gene TRBJ2-1; TRBD2 agrees at 11 bases. Germline assignment: CDR1 SGHRS and CDR2 YFSETQ. After removal of 0 bases from V and 5 bases from J, the junction contained 4 bases not matched to a gene. The CDR3 contains 16 residues. This CDR3 reads CASSLASGGMNNEQFF. CDR3 coding DNA: TGCGCCAGCAGCTTGGCTAGCGGGGGGATGAACAATGAGCAGTTCTTC.

The chain recombines TRBV18 with TRBJ2-3; 11 positions match TRBD1. The CDR3 totals 17 residues. Germline assignment: CDR1 KGHSH and CDR2 LQKENI. V lost 4 bases, J lost 4 bases, and 10 bases stayed unmatched. In nucleotides, the CDR3 is TGTGCCAGCTCACTCCCCCCGGGACAGGGGGGTTCAGATACGCAGTATTTT. Translated: CASSLPPGQGGSDTQYF.

The J gene is TRBJ2-1, the V gene TRBV18; 11 bases fit TRBD2. V was clipped by 3 bases and J by 8 bases; unmatched bases: 6. The CDR3 contains 15 residues. In germline, CDR1 is KGHSH, CDR2 LQKENI. The CDR3 loop is CASSPVSGRADEQFF. CDR3 sequence (DNA): TGTGCCAGCTCACCTGTTAGCGGGAGGGCCGATGAGCAGTTCTTC.

This clonotype was observed many times. The rearrangement links TRBV3-1 to TRBJ2-2; 8 bases map to TRBD2. There are 17 residues in the CDR3. Germline loops: CDR1 LGHDT, CDR2 YNNKEL (reference sequence). Unmatched junction bases numbered 10, after V lost 2 bases and J lost 5 bases. The CDR3 reads CASSQYRRTSGTGELFF. As DNA, the CDR3 is TGTGCCAGCAGCCAATATAGGCGTACTAGCGGTACCGGGGAGCTGTTTTTT.

This clonotype was counted only a few times. The chain is built from TRBV7-9 and TRBJ2-1; a possible D gene is TRBD1 (5 bases). There are 14 residues in the CDR3. Germline CDR1 is SEHNR and CDR2 is FQNEAQ (reference sequence). The V and J ends lost 1 base and 3 bases respectively, with 7 bases between them. CDR3 DNA sequence: TGTGCCAGCAGCTTAGAAGGGGACTACAATGAGCAGTTCTTC. This codes for CASSLEGDYNEQFF. Using reference TRBV7-9 and TRBJ2-1 for the parts outside the CDR3, the full variable domain is DTGVSQNPRHKITKRGQNVTFRCDPISEHNRLYWYRQTLGQGPEFLTYFQNEAQLEKSRLLSDRFSAERPKGSFSTLEIQRTEQGDSAMYLCASSLEGDYNEQFFGPGTRLTVL.

This clonotype was recorded at least ten times. J is TRBJ2-7 and V is TRBV30; 9 positions match TRBD2. There are 16 residues in the CDR3. Trimming removed 5 bases from V and 2 bases from J; junction bases left unmatched: 13. CDR1 GTSNPN and CDR2 SVGIG come from the germline V gene (reference sequence). CDR3 sequence: CAWSWGGLADAYEQYF. CDR3 nucleotides: TGTGCCTGGTCTTGGGGGGGACTAGCTGATGCCTACGAGCAGTACTTC.

This clonotype has ten or more counts. The chain is built from TRBV15 and TRBJ2-6; D is ambiguous. Germline values: CDR1 LNHNV, CDR2 YYDKDF (reference sequence). The V end lost 0 bases, the J end lost 2 bases, and 11 bases lay between the germline ends. This CDR3 is 17 amino acids long. The chain's CDR3 is CATSRDEEVTGANVLTF. Here the CDR3 DNA reads TGTGCCACCAGCAGAGATGAAGAGGTTACTGGGGCCAACGTCCTGACTTTC.

The genes are TRBV20-1 and TRBJ2-1; 9 bases agree with TRBD2. Germline V gene lookup returns CDR1 DFQATT and CDR2 SNEGSKA (reference sequence). The CDR3 extends over 12 amino acids. V lost 2 bases and J lost 16; bases outside the gene matches: 9. Here the CDR3 reads CSARPSGGGVFF. The CDR3 DNA follows: TGCAGTGCTAGACCATCGGGCGGGGGGGTCTTCTTC.

This clonotype was picked up many times. The rearrangement joins TRBV7-2 to TRBJ1-2; D may be TRBD1 (5 bases). The CDR3 extends over 13 amino acids. The germline V gene encodes CDR1 SGHTA and CDR2 FQGNSA. Deletions cut 5 bases from V and 8 bases from J, with 15 bases between. The CDR3 sequence is CASSGEGTAGYTF. The CDR3 region has the DNA TGTGCCAGCAGCGGAGAGGGGACGGCCGGCTACACCTTC.

This clonotype showed up just a few times. The V gene is TRBV29-1, the J gene TRBJ2-6; D may be TRBD1 (6 bases). Germline V gene lookup returns CDR1 SQVTM and CDR2 ANQGSEA. The CDR3 runs to 13 residues. V was clipped by 4 bases and J by 2 bases, with 6 bases between them. CDR3 loop: CSVGTAGANVLTF. CDR3 DNA: TGCAGCGTTGGGACAGCTGGGGCCAACGTCCTGACTTTC. The full variable domain, rest sourced from reference TRBV29-1 and TRBJ2-6, is SAVISQKPSRDICQRGTSLTIQCQVDSQVTMMFWYRQQPGQSLTLIATANQGSEATYESGFVIDKFPISRPNLTFSTLTVSNMSPEDSSIYLCSVGTAGANVLTFGAGSRLTVL.

Remarks on this clonotype: This could be a read error, since a much larger clone is one nucleotide away. The chain has TRBV11-2 and TRBJ1-1; TRBD1 matches 7 bases. CDR1 and CDR2 from the germline V gene are SGHAT and FQNNGV. This CDR3 is 16 amino acids long. CDR3 sequence: CASSPRQGMANTGAFF. The CDR3, as DNA: TGTGCCAGCAGCCCACGACAGGGAATGGCCAACACTGGAGCTTTCTTT.

This clonotype was counted ten times or more. The rearrangement links TRBV11-2 to TRBJ1-2; the D is unclear. Trimming removed 5 bases from V and 4 bases from J, with 14 bases in between. The CDR3 runs to 14 residues. Germline V gives CDR1 SGHAT, CDR2 FQNNGV. CDR3 DNA: TGTGCCAGCAGCCCGAGACCGGTGCGCTATGGCTACACCTTC. Translation: CASSPRPVRYGYTF.

The chain couples TRBV29-1 to TRBJ1-1; 10 bases line up with TRBD1. This CDR3 spans 12 amino acids. V was pared by 6 bases and J by 4 bases, with 2 bases of the junction left unmatched. Germline values: CDR1 SQVTM, CDR2 ANQGSEA. In DNA form, the CDR3 reads TGCAGCGTCCGGGACAGGGGCACTGAAGCTTTCTTT. The encoded protein is CSVRDRGTEAFF. Complete variable domain (other parts from reference TRBV29-1 and TRBJ1-1): SAVISQKPSRDICQRGTSLTIQCQVDSQVTMMFWYRQQPGQSLTLIATANQGSEATYESGFVIDKFPISRPNLTFSTLTVSNMSPEDSSIYLCSVRDRGTEAFFGQGTRLTVV.

V is TRBV12-3 or TRBV12-4 and J is TRBJ2-1, with D perhaps matching TRBD2 (6 bases). V was clipped by 5 bases and J by 2 bases, with 13 bases between them. CDR3 length: 15 residues. The CDR3 sequence is CASSISSGAYNEQFF. In DNA, the CDR3 is TGTGCCAGCAGTATCTCATCGGGGGCCTACAATGAGCAGTTCTTC.

This clonotype was observed a single time. The V and J genes are TRBV13 and TRBJ2-7; 13 bases map to TRBD2. This CDR3 region has 16 residues. J lost 6 bases, V lost 4 bases, and 9 bases had no gene match. Germline V gives CDR1 PRHDT, CDR2 FYEKMQ (reference sequence). The DNA for the CDR3 is TGTGCCAGCAGCTCGAAACGGACTAGCGGGAGTCCCGAGCAGTACTTC. Its translation: CASSSKRTSGSPEQYF.

The chain combines TRBV5-1 with TRBJ2-1; perhaps TRBD2 as D (5 bases). The CDR3 sequence is 15 residues long. Germline CDR1 and CDR2: SGHRS and YFSETQ. V lost 0 bases to trimming and J lost 3 bases, with 10 bases between them. The CDR3 sequence is CASSLVPADYNEQFF. In DNA form, the CDR3 reads TGCGCCAGCAGCTTGGTTCCAGCGGACTACAATGAGCAGTTCTTC. Supplemented by reference TRBV5-1 and TRBJ2-1, the full variable domain reads KAGVTQTPRYLIKTRGQQVTLSCSPISGHRSVSWYQQTPGQGLQFLFEYFSETQRNKGNFPGRFSGRQFSNSRSEMNVSTLELGDSALYLCASSLVPADYNEQFFGPGTRLTVL.

This clonotype was detected many times. This chain joins TRBV11-3 and TRBJ2-5; no firm D call. Germline values: CDR1 SGHNT, CDR2 YENEEA. V was pared by 3 bases and J by 3 bases, with 14 bases between. This CDR3 is built from 15 residues. CDR3 DNA sequence: TGTGCCAGCAGCTTCGCTAGTGTTCGGGAAGAGACCCAGTACTTC. Translated, it gives CASSFASVREETQYF.

The chain recombines TRBV5-1 with TRBJ2-2, with 10 nucleotides matching TRBD2. The CDR3 sequence is 18 residues long. Germline CDR1 and CDR2: SGHRS and YFSETQ. Unmatched junction bases numbered 13, after V lost 1 base and J lost 7 bases. In DNA form, the CDR3 reads TGCGCCAGCAGCTTGTCTTCGCTAGCGGGAGTTTTTGGCGGGGAGCTGTTTTTT. Protein: CASSLSSLAGVFGGELFF.

This clonotype was seen more than once but under ten times. In DNA, the CDR3 is TGTGCCACCAGCAGAGAGACAGGTAGGGCCACAGATACGCAGTATTTT. Protein sequence: CATSRETGRATDTQYF. V gene TRBV15 combines with J gene TRBJ2-3; D is perhaps TRBD1 (6 bases). The V end was cut by 0 bases, the J end by 2 bases, with 12 bases between. The CDR3 is made up of 16 amino acids. Germline V lookup: CDR1 LNHNV, CDR2 YYDKDF (reference sequence). The entire variable domain, with the rest obtained from reference TRBV15 and TRBJ2-3, is as follows: DAMVIQNPRYQVTQFGKPVTLSCSQTLNHNVMYWYQQKSSQAPKLLFHYYDKDFNNEADTPDNFQSRRPNTSFCFLDIRSPGLGDTAMYLCATSRETGRATDTQYFGPGTRLTVL.

There are many counts of this clonotype. The rearrangement links TRBV20-1 to TRBJ2-7, with D tentatively TRBD2 (6 bases). Per germline, CDR1 DFQATT and CDR2 SNEGSKA (reference sequence). This CDR3 comprises 13 residues. Trimming cost V 5 bases and J 4 bases, with 15 bases left between them. The CDR3 sequence: CSASELATYEQYF. The DNA of the CDR3 is TGCAGTGCTTCGGAGCTAGCGACGTACGAGCAGTACTTC.

At least ten counts were recorded for this clonotype. The V call is TRBV29-1, the J call TRBJ2-2, with 7 bases lining up with TRBD1. Germline V gene lookup returns CDR1 SQVTM and CDR2 ANQGSEA. V trimming: 0 bases; J trimming: 0 bases; junction bases outside the gene matches: 7. This CDR3 spans 17 amino acids. In nucleotides, the CDR3 is TGCAGCGTTGAAGATCGGAAGGGGGCTACGAACACCGGGGAGCTGTTTTTT. Translation: CSVEDRKGATNTGELFF.

This clonotype was observed many times. The chain uses TRBV24-1 and TRBJ2-2, with D possibly TRBD1 on 5 matching bases. Germline CDR1 and CDR2: KGHDR and SFDVKD. This CDR3 comprises 15 residues. With 3 bases removed from V and 2 bases from J, the gap between germline ends came to 9 bases. The CDR3 coding sequence is TGTGCCACCAGTGATCGACAGTTTAACACCGGGGAGCTGTTTTTT. Translation gives CATSDRQFNTGELFF.

This clonotype was observed a handful of times. The chain has TRBV7-9 and TRBJ1-1; no clear D. The CDR3 sequence is 13 residues long. CDR1 is SEHNR and CDR2 is FQNEAQ in the germline V gene (reference sequence). V shed 3 bases and J shed 6 bases, with 11 bases lying between them. In DNA, the CDR3 is TGTGCCAGCAGCTTTGGGCAACCTTCTGAAGCTTTCTTT. It translates to CASSFGQPSEAFF.